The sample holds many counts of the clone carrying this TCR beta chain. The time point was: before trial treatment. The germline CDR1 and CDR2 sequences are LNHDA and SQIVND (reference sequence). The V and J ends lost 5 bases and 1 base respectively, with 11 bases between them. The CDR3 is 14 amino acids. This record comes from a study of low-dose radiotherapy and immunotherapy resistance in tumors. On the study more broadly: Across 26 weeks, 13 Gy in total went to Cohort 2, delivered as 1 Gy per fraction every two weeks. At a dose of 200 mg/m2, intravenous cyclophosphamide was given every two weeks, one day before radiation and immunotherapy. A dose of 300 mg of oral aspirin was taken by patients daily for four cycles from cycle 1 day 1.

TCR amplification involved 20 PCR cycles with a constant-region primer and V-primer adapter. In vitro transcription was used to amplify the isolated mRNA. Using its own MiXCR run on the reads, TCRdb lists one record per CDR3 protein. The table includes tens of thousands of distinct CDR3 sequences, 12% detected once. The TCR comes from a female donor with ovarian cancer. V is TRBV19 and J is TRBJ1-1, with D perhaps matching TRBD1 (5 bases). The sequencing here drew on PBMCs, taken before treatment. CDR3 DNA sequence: TGTGCCAGTAGTTTCCTGACAGAGAACACTGAAGCTTTCTTT. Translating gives CASSFLTENTEAFF.